Listed below are T cell receptor beta chains from one sample, sequenced in a study of lymphopenia after photon versus proton radiotherapy. Sequenced by immunoSEQ multiplex PCR; TCRdb stores in-frame clones only, minus some. The sample holds some 27,000 clones, 65% to 85% seen once. The sequencing used peripheral blood, collected from a patient treated with photon-based radiotherapy. The receptors shown here come from a man in his forties or fifties with gastric cancer. The CDR3 runs from the conserved cysteine through the conserved F or W. The D gene is left open where the match is weak. Part of the rows lack a size; the others show once, few, many or a class for expanded clones.

>TRBV7-2|TRBJ1-6|TRBD1|medium-sized
CASSHRDRGISPLHF
TGTGCCAGCAGCCACCGGGACAGGGGAATTTCACCCCTCCACTTT
>TRBV5-1|TRBJ2-5|.|.
CASSLDETQYF
TGCGCCAGCAGCTTGGATGAGACCCAGTACTTC
>TRBV5-1|TRBJ2-2|.|.
CASSIQGSANTGELFF
TGCGCCAGCTCCATACAGGGCAGCGCGAACACCGGGGAGCTGTTTTTT
>TRBV5-1|TRBJ2-3|TRBD2|.
CASSSGLAGIDTQYF
TGCGCCAGCAGCTCCGGACTAGCGGGGATAGATACGCAGTATTTT
>TRBV18|TRBJ1-2|TRBD1|.
CASSLDRALGYTF
TGTGCCAGCTCACTGGACAGGGCTTTGGGCTACACCTTC
>TRBV4-2|TRBJ1-5|.|.
CASSQDREESEGQPQHF
TGTGCCAGCAGCCAAGATCGAGAAGAGTCGGAGGGACAGCCCCAGCATTTT
>TRBV14|TRBJ1-6|TRBD1|.
CASSQGQGISPLHF
TGTGCCAGCAGCCAGGGACAGGGGATTTCACCCCTCCACTTT
>TRBV27|TRBJ1-6|.|.
CASSRRTNSPLHF
TGTGCCAGCAGCCGACGTACTAATTCACCCCTCCACTTT
>TRBV7-8|TRBJ2-4|.|.
CASSLGGTKNIQYF
TGTGCCAGCAGCTTAGGGGGAACCAAAAACATTCAGTACTTC
>TRBV18|TRBJ2-2|.|.
CASSPLAPRNTGELFF
TGTGCCAGCTCACCCCTAGCGCCCCGGAACACCGGGGAGCTGTTTTTT
>TRBV9|TRBJ2-3|TRBD2|.
CASSVGTSGNRDTQYF
TGTGCCAGCAGCGTAGGGACTAGCGGTAACCGGGATACGCAGTATTTT
>TRBV12-5|TRBJ2-2|TRBD1|.
CASGLVRQGAGELFF
TGTGCTAGTGGTTTGGTCCGACAGGGGGCCGGGGAGCTGTTTTTT
>TRBV6-6|TRBJ2-7|.|.
CASLQGGAREQYF
TGTGCCAGCCTCCAGGGGGGGGCGAGGGAGCAGTACTTC
>TRBV30|TRBJ1-2|.|medium-sized
CAWSVLAGDGYTF
TGTGCCTGGAGTGTCTTGGCAGGGGATGGCTACACCTTC
>TRBV19|TRBJ1-4|.|.
CASSIDGGFEKLFF
TGTGCCAGTAGTATAGATGGAGGGTTTGAAAAACTGTTTTTT
>TRBV5-4|TRBJ2-2|TRBD2|.
CASSGTSVGELFF
TGTGCCAGCAGCGGAACTAGCGTCGGGGAGCTGTTTTTT
>TRBV5-6|TRBJ1-2|.|.
CASSLDKGYTF
TGTGCCAGCAGCTTAGACAAAGGCTACACCTTC
>TRBV6-5|TRBJ1-1|.|.
CASSYSDRLEAFF
TGTGCCAGCAGTTACTCGGACAGACTTGAAGCTTTCTTT
>TRBV5-1|TRBJ2-2|.|few
CASSMGRSTGELFF
TGCGCCAGCAGCATGGGACGAAGCACCGGGGAGCTGTTTTTT
>TRBV18|TRBJ2-5|TRBD1|.
CASSQTGGLQETQYF
TGTGCCAGCTCACAGACAGGGGGTTTACAAGAGACCCAGTACTTC
>TRBV6-1|TRBJ2-7|TRBD2|.
CASSEAELAGSYEQYF
TGTGCCAGCAGTGAAGCCGAACTAGCGGGCAGCTACGAGCAGTACTTC
>TRBV6-5|TRBJ2-5|TRBD2|few
CASSYSSRWGGETQYF
TGTGCCAGCAGTTACTCGAGTAGATGGGGAGGGGAGACCCAGTACTTC
>TRBV6-5|TRBJ2-5|.|.
CASSYSGVETQYF
TGTGCCAGCAGTTACTCTGGGGTAGAGACCCAGTACTTC
>TRBV11-2|TRBJ2-7|.|.
CASSPLAGRTYYEQYF
TGTGCCAGCAGCCCTCTGGCGGGGCGTACATACTACGAGCAGTACTTC
>TRBV2|TRBJ1-3|TRBD1|.
CASSPPGQGGNTIYF
TGTGCCAGCTCCCCCCCGGGACAGGGTGGAAACACCATATATTTT
>TRBV5-1|TRBJ1-6|.|.
CASSLDSYNSPLHF
TGCGCCAGCAGCTTGGACAGTTATAATTCACCCCTCCACTTT
>TRBV7-6|TRBJ2-2|.|.
CASSYPGNYTGELFF
TGTGCCAGCAGCTATCCGGGAAACTACACCGGGGAGCTGTTTTTT
>TRBV7-3|TRBJ2-2|TRBD1|.
CASSSGQGFGELFF
TGTGCCAGCAGCTCCGGACAGGGATTCGGGGAGCTGTTTTTT
>TRBV18|TRBJ2-2|.|.
CASSPGGPETGELFF
TGTGCCAGCTCACCTGGGGGACCGGAAACCGGGGAGCTGTTTTTT
>TRBV2|TRBJ2-5|.|.
CATSRAQETQYF
TGTGCCACCTCCCGAGCACAAGAGACCCAGTACTTC
>TRBV10-1|TRBJ2-5|TRBD1|.
CASSECHRGLWETQYF
TGCGCCAGCAGTGAGTGTCACAGGGGGCTGTGGGAGACCCAGTACTTC
>TRBV7-8|TRBJ1-2|.|.
CASSRQTNHYGYTF
TGTGCCAGCAGCCGACAGACCAATCACTATGGCTACACCTTC
>TRBV6-9|TRBJ2-7|.|once
CASSFLRVEQYF
TGTGCCAGCAGTTTCCTCAGGGTCGAGCAGTACTTC
>TRBV10-1|TRBJ1-1|.|.
CASSESKVSSNTEAFF
TGCGCCAGCAGTGAGTCGAAAGTCAGCTCGAACACTGAAGCTTTCTTT
>TRBV19|TRBJ1-1|.|.
CASSIGATTEAFF
TGTGCCAGTAGTATAGGGGCGACAACTGAAGCTTTCTTT
>TRBV19|TRBJ2-6|TRBD1|.
CASSIDPPGTGGANVLTF
TGTGCCAGTAGTATAGATCCCCCAGGGACAGGAGGGGCCAACGTCCTGACTTTC
>TRBV2|TRBJ1-6|.|few
CASSTDSPLHF
TGTGCCAGCAGTACCGATTCACCCCTCCACTTT
>TRBV29-1|TRBJ1-3|.|.
CSAAGRIGNTIYF
TGCAGCGCTGCGGGCAGGATAGGAAACACCATATATTTT
>TRBV23-1|TRBJ2-5|TRBD1|few
CASSHPNGTGEEETQYF
TGCGCCAGCAGTCACCCAAATGGGACAGGGGAAGAAGAGACCCAGTACTTC
>TRBV30|TRBJ2-7|.|.
CAWTRGRAFYEQYF
TGTGCCTGGACGAGGGGCCGAGCGTTCTACGAGCAGTACTTC
>TRBV11-2|TRBJ2-5|.|once
CASGQGKETQYF
TGTGCCAGCGGCCAGGGTAAAGAGACCCAGTACTTC
>TRBV5-5|TRBJ2-5|TRBD1|once
CASSNPTGSGETQYF
TGTGCCAGCAGCAATCCGACAGGGTCGGGGGAGACCCAGTACTTC
>TRBV5-6|TRBJ2-3|.|once
CASSLGSYALGTQYF
TGTGCCAGCAGCTTGGGAAGCTATGCCCTAGGTACGCAGTATTTT
>TRBV27|TRBJ1-2|.|.
CASRVLFGMGHGYTF
TGTGCCAGCAGGGTGTTATTTGGGATGGGCCATGGCTACACCTTC
>TRBV10-3|TRBJ2-6|TRBD1|.
CATRQGTGANVLTF
TGTGCCACCCGACAGGGAACTGGGGCCAACGTCCTGACTTTC